These 27 T cell receptor beta chains share one sample of origin, sequenced in a study of cytomegalovirus exposure and HLA in healthy donors. Primers included in the PCR were 60 Vbeta and 13 Jbeta primers. Libraries were prepared by immunoSEQ multiplex PCR; TCRdb keeps only in-frame clonotypes and omits some of them. The repertoire has about 120,000 clones, approximately 9.4% of them found once; the top ten carry approximately 3%. Material: PBMCs. The receptors come from a man between 25 and 39 years old in good health and CMV-seronegative.

The chain uses TRBV6-1 and TRBJ2-7; D gene unclear. The germline V and J ends were trimmed by 2 bases and 0 bases, with 5 bases remaining between them. The germline gives CDR1 MNHNS, CDR2 SASEGT. CDR3 size: 13 residues. CDR3 loop: CASSEYFSYEQYF. CDR3 nucleotides: TGTGCCAGCAGTGAATACTTCTCCTACGAGCAGTACTTC.

V usage is TRBV11-2 and J usage is TRBJ1-5; D gene uncertain. Germline CDR1 is SGHAT and CDR2 is FQNNGV. This CDR3 contains 16 residues. With 5 bases removed from V and 1 base from J, the gap between germline ends came to 15 bases. The CDR3 sequence: CASSPGGVASNQPQHF. CDR3 sequence (DNA): TGTGCCAGCAGCCCCGGCGGGGTCGCGAGCAATCAGCCCCAGCATTTT.

This clone was found a few times. The CDR3 DNA reads as TGCAGCGCCTCAGGGGGCTCTGGTAATGAGCAGTTCTTC. This sequence encodes CSASGGSGNEQFF. The chain combines TRBV29-1 with TRBJ2-1; 8 nucleotides align to TRBD1. CDR1 SQVTM and CDR2 ANQGSEA come from the germline V gene. This CDR3 has 13 amino acids. With 7 bases clipped from V and 7 bases from J, the junction kept 9 bases outside the gene matches.

The J gene is TRBJ1-2, the V gene TRBV2; perhaps TRBD1 as D (6 bases). Germline CDR1 reads SNHLY; CDR2 reads FYNNEI. V was shortened by 0 bases and J by 0 bases, with 17 bases between the two germline ends. The CDR3 runs to 18 residues. The CDR3 spells CASSEALLRRTANYGYTF. For the CDR3, the DNA is TGTGCCAGCAGTGAAGCGCTTCTGAGGAGGACAGCTAACTATGGCTACACCTTC.

In its sample, this clone was seen a few times. The chain couples TRBV6-6 to TRBJ1-1; TRBD1 might be the D (6 bases). V lost 6 bases to trimming and J lost 1 base, with 12 bases between them. This CDR3 spans 14 amino acids. Germline V gene lookup returns CDR1 MNHNY and CDR2 SVGAGI (reference sequence). The CDR3 coding sequence is TGTGCCAGCAGCCTGGGACACCCGAACACTGAAGCTTTCTTT. Protein product: CASSLGHPNTEAFF.

This clone has more than one count but fewer than ten. The rearrangement links TRBV6-5 to TRBJ2-1; 8 bases are shared with TRBD2. J was trimmed by 7 bases and V by 7 bases; bases with no gene match: 9. The CDR3 extends over 14 amino acids. CDR1 and CDR2 (germline): MNHEY, SVGAGI. The CDR3 sequence is CASKPGLVVNEQFF. The CDR3 bases are TGTGCCAGCAAGCCGGGACTAGTAGTTAATGAGCAGTTCTTC.

This clone was found a few times. Other DNA sequences of this sample code for an identical CDR3. The chain combines TRBV5-1 with TRBJ1-4, with 7 bases identical to TRBD1. J was trimmed by 4 bases and V by 4 bases; bases with no gene match: 7. Per the germline V gene, CDR1 is SGHRS and CDR2 is YFSETQ. This CDR3 has 15 amino acids. CDR3 coding DNA: TGCGCCAGCAGCAGACAGGGAGGAGGTAATGAAAAACTGTTTTTT. Translating gives CASSRQGGGNEKLFF.

J is TRBJ1-4 and V is TRBV9; a weak D match, TRBD1 (5 bases). V was pared by 0 bases and J by 8 bases, with 11 bases between. Germline values: CDR1 SGDLS, CDR2 YYNGEE. There are 14 residues in the CDR3. The CDR3 loop reads CASSVGRGGEKLFF. The CDR3 region has the DNA TGTGCCAGCAGCGTAGGCCGCGGGGGGGAAAAACTGTTTTTT.

The rearrangement links TRBV29-1 to TRBJ1-1; D gene uncertain. From germline, CDR1 is SQVTM and CDR2 ANQGSEA. Trimming shortened V by 4 bases and J by 1 base, and 10 bases separated the two germline ends. This CDR3 comprises 13 residues. This CDR3 reads CSVARLGNTEAFF. CDR3 coding DNA: TGCAGCGTTGCCCGTCTAGGGAACACTGAAGCTTTCTTT. Filled out from reference TRBV29-1 and TRBJ1-1, the complete variable domain reads SAVISQKPSRDICQRGTSLTIQCQVDSQVTMMFWYRQQPGQSLTLIATANQGSEATYESGFVIDKFPISRPNLTFSTLTVSNMSPEDSSIYLCSVARLGNTEAFFGQGTRLTVV.

The sample holds a few counts of this clone. The CDR3 DNA reads as TGTGCCAGCAGCATAAAAGCAGGGGGACTCATCGAGCAGTACTTC. This codes for CASSIKAGGLIEQYF. This chain joins TRBV7-2 and TRBJ2-7; D may be TRBD1 (7 bases). Per germline, CDR1 SGHTA and CDR2 FQGNSA. The CDR3 totals 15 residues. V lost 5 bases and J 6 bases, leaving 20 bases between the germline ends.

This rearrangement joins TRBV2 to TRBJ1-5; weak D call: TRBD1 (6 bases). The V gene lost 6 bases and the J gene lost 9 bases, with 15 bases spanning the gap. This CDR3 comprises 13 residues. Germline-derived CDR1 and CDR2 are SNHLY and FYNNEI. The CDR3 reads CASSLDRLRPQHF. CDR3 sequence (DNA): TGTGCCAGCAGCTTAGACAGGTTGCGGCCCCAGCATTTT.

The rearrangement joins TRBV7-9 to TRBJ2-7, with 12 positions matching TRBD2. J lost 2 bases, V lost 5 bases, and 16 bases had no gene match. Germline loops: CDR1 SEHNR, CDR2 FQNEAQ (reference sequence). The CDR3 length is 19 residues. The CDR3 sequence is CASSPPGLAGPMVPYEQYF. DNA for the CDR3: TGTGCCAGCAGCCCACCCGGACTAGCGGGACCAATGGTCCCCTACGAGCAGTACTTC.

The rearrangement joins TRBV5-1 to TRBJ2-2; 8 bases agree with TRBD2. This CDR3 has 15 amino acids. Germline CDR1 reads SGHRS; CDR2 reads YFSETQ. Losses at the gene ends were 4 bases for V and 0 bases for J; bases not matched to a gene: 2. CDR3 nucleotides: TGCGCCAGCAGCGCGGGACTAGCGAACACCGGGGAGCTGTTTTTT. Translated, it gives CASSAGLANTGELFF. The whole variable domain, filled in from reference TRBV5-1 and TRBJ2-2, reads KAGVTQTPRYLIKTRGQQVTLSCSPISGHRSVSWYQQTPGQGLQFLFEYFSETQRNKGNFPGRFSGRQFSNSRSEMNVSTLELGDSALYLCASSAGLANTGELFFGEGSRLTVL.

The V gene is TRBV10-3, the J gene TRBJ2-5, with 8 bases lining up with TRBD1. With V trimmed by 4 bases and J by 0 bases, 7 bases remained unmatched. The CDR3 spans 16 residues. The germline V gene encodes CDR1 ENHRY and CDR2 SYGVKD. The CDR3 coding sequence is TGTGCCATCAGTGGGTCCGGGACAGGCAACCAAGAGACCCAGTACTTC. It is translated as CAISGSGTGNQETQYF.

This clone was counted only a few times. This chain links TRBV28 with TRBJ1-3; D unclear. This CDR3 has 14 amino acids. V was trimmed by 5 bases and J by 0 bases, leaving 8 bases between them. Germline loops: CDR1 MDHEN, CDR2 SYDVKM. The CDR3 DNA reads as TGTGCCAGCAGTATTCTTTCCTCTGGAAACACCATATATTTT. It translates to CASSILSSGNTIYF.

Notes on this clone: Other nucleotide sequences from this sample produce the same CDR3. The chain recombines TRBV13 with TRBJ1-1; the D is unclear. Germline assignment: CDR1 PRHDT and CDR2 FYEKMQ (reference sequence). This CDR3 has 13 amino acids. V was trimmed by 5 bases and J by 3 bases, leaving 10 bases between them. Here the CDR3 reads CASSPPGDTEAFF. The CDR3 DNA sequence: TGTGCCAGCAGCCCCCCCGGGGACACTGAAGCTTTCTTT.

This chain uses TRBV28 with TRBJ1-2, with 8 bases lining up with TRBD1. Germline-derived CDR1 and CDR2 are MDHEN and SYDVKM. V lost 3 bases and J lost 8; bases outside the gene matches: 5. The CDR3 runs to 13 residues. In DNA, the CDR3 is TGTGCCAGCAGTTTCCGGACAGGGAGCGGCTACACCTTC. Translating gives CASSFRTGSGYTF.

The V call is TRBV6-5, the J call TRBJ1-1, with D uncertain. The germline V gene has CDR1 MNHEY and CDR2 SVGAGI. This CDR3 is 13 amino acids long. The ends were cut back, 4 bases at V and 1 base at J, with 7 bases in the middle. CDR3 residues: CASSSPGNTEAFF. CDR3 nucleotide sequence: TGTGCCAGCAGTTCCCCAGGGAACACTGAAGCTTTCTTT.

This clone was seen a few times. The V and J genes are TRBV7-2 and TRBJ2-7; D unresolved. Deletions cut 1 base from V and 3 bases from J, with 7 bases between. Germline-derived CDR1 and CDR2 are SGHTA and FQGNSA. The CDR3 is 13 residues long. CDR3: CASSLETVYEQYF. In nucleotides, the CDR3 is TGTGCCAGCAGCTTAGAAACGGTCTACGAGCAGTACTTC.

This clone was seen more than once but under ten times. The chain has TRBV11-2 and TRBJ1-1; D ambiguous. The ends were cut back, 3 bases at V and 1 base at J, with 6 bases in the middle. The CDR3 is 13 residues long. Germline CDR1 reads SGHAT; CDR2 reads FQNNGV. CDR3 amino acids: CASSFRGNTEAFF. The CDR3 DNA follows: TGTGCCAGCAGCTTTCGGGGGAACACTGAAGCTTTCTTT.

Only a few counts were recorded for this clone. The chain has TRBV2 and TRBJ2-1; TRBD2 matches 7 bases. The V and J ends lost 7 bases and 6 bases, in that order; junction bases with no gene match: 9. The germline V gene has CDR1 SNHLY and CDR2 FYNNEI. The CDR3 contains 14 residues. CDR3 residues: CASTRAGWANEQFF. The DNA of the CDR3 is TGTGCCAGCACTCGAGCGGGGTGGGCCAATGAGCAGTTCTTC.

A few counts support this clone. This chain connects TRBV11-3 to TRBJ1-2, with a weak D call TRBD1 (6 bases). CDR1 is SGHNT, CDR2 YENEEA, per germline. The CDR3 is 13 residues long. The V gene lost 4 bases and the J gene lost 2 bases, with 8 bases spanning the gap. CDR3 sequence (DNA): TGTGCCAGCAGCTACCAGGGGAACTATGGCTACACCTTC. Translation gives CASSYQGNYGYTF.

This clone was seen more than once but under ten times. The J gene is TRBJ2-1, the V gene TRBV4-3; maybe TRBD2 (5 bases). This CDR3 has 14 residues. Germline assignment: CDR1 LGHNA and CDR2 YSLEER. V lost 0 bases and J lost 9, with 12 bases in between. The CDR3 DNA follows: TGCGCCAGCAGCCAAGAAACGACCCGGGGTGAGCAGTTCTTC. This sequence encodes CASSQETTRGEQFF.

This chain connects TRBV7-9 to TRBJ2-3; D call uncertain. The CDR3 sequence is 11 residues long. Trimming took off 4 bases at V and 5 bases at J, with 4 bases between the two ends. Per the germline V gene, CDR1 is SEHNR and CDR2 is FQNEAQ (reference sequence). The chain's CDR3 is CASSSLDTQYF. CDR3 nucleotides: TGTGCCAGCAGCTCATTAGATACGCAGTATTTT.

The rearrangement uses TRBV2 and TRBJ2-3, with a tentative D call TRBD2 (5 bases). This CDR3 comprises 13 residues. V lost 7 bases, J lost 9 bases, and 17 bases lay in between. The germline gives CDR1 SNHLY, CDR2 FYNNEI. The CDR3 bases are TGTGCCAGCACGGAGTCCCGGGGATCGACGCAGTATTTT. It is translated as CASTESRGSTQYF.

This clone was observed a handful of times. The chain couples TRBV19 to TRBJ2-6, with a possible D match to TRBD2 (7 bases). Germline V gene data show CDR1 as LNHDA and CDR2 as SQIVND (reference sequence). V lost 7 bases and J lost 4, with 26 bases in between. The CDR3 extends over 19 amino acids. CDR3 bases: TGTGCCAGTAACGACCGATCGGGGGGCGCAAAGGCCGGGGCCAACGTCCTGACTTTC. Amino acid sequence: CASNDRSGGAKAGANVLTF.

The sample holds a few counts of this clone. The chain employs TRBV25-1 and TRBJ2-7; TRBD1 agrees at 12 bases. This CDR3 has 16 residues. Germline values: CDR1 MGHDK, CDR2 SYGVNS. With V trimmed by 2 bases and J by 6 bases, 8 bases remained unmatched. As DNA, the CDR3 is TGTGCCAGCAGTGAACGGGACAGGGGGCCCGATAGCGAGCAGTACTTC. It yields the protein CASSERDRGPDSEQYF.